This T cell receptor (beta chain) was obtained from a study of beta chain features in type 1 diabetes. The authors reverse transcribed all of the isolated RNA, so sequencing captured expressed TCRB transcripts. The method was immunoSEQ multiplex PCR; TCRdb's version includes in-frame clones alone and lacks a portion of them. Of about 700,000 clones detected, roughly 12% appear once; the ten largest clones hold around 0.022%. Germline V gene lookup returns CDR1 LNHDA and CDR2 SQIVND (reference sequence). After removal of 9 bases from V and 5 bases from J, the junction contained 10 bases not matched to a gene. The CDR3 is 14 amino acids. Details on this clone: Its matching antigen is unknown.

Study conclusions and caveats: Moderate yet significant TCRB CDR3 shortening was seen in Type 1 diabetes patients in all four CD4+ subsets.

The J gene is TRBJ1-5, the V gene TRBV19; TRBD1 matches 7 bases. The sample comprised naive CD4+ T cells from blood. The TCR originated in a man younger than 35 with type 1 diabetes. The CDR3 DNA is TGTGCCAGCTCCTCTCGACAGGGAGATCAGCCCCAGCATTTT. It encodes CASSSRQGDQPQHF.